A selection of T cell receptor beta chains follows, all from one sample in a study of blood T cell repertoires in COVID-19. Profiling relied on immunoSEQ multiplex PCR, and the TCRdb table lists in-frame clones only, not all of them. The profile shows 300,000 to 400,000 clones, 80% to 90% of them singletons. Sequencing was carried out using peripheral blood. The receptors stem from a woman aged 45-60 years who had recovered from COVID-19. Both conserved end residues are part of each CDR3. The size entry is marked missing in some rows and otherwise reads once, few, many or a size class.

>few|TRBV7-2
CASSVWTGHGYTF
>few|TRBV7-3
CASSPWGLNRETQYF
>NA|TRBV19
CASSILGDSYQPQHF
>NA|TRBV7-2
CASSPSGVLIEQYF
>NA|TRBV3-1/TRBV3-2
CASSQAPAGAYNSPLHF
>NA|TRBV3-1/TRBV3-2
CASSQGGASRNTQYF
>NA|TRBV5-4
CASSFLSERKPQYF
>NA|TRBV5-1
CASSLSNRANEQFF
>NA|TRBV19
CASSIGVANTEAFF
>NA|TRBV6-2/TRBV6-3
CASSYHRVETQYF
>NA|TRBV15
CATSRDRVRETQYF